This T cell receptor (beta chain) was documented in a study of radiotherapy plus CTLA-4 blockade in lung cancer. Across the study: Among enrolled patients, approximately 18% responded and less than 40% achieved disease control. Notes on the study in general: The best prediction of response reportedly came from early blood T cell clone dynamics, with interferon-beta.

V was cut by 4 bases and J by 3 bases, with 12 bases left in between. The V gene's germline CDR1 is KGHSH and CDR2 LQKENI. This CDR3 has 14 residues. With regard to this clone: Its specificity is not known.

Here immunoSEQ multiplex PCR was the method, and the copy in TCRdb shows in-frame clones only, minus some. The data contain fewer than 40,000 clones, over 65% of them singletons. Sequenced here: peripheral blood, sampled from a patient treated with radiotherapy plus ipilimumab. The sequence was collected from a human donor with non-small cell lung cancer who had stable disease on radiotherapy plus ipilimumab. This chain joins TRBV18 and TRBJ2-5; weak D call: TRBD1 (5 bases). The CDR3 nucleotides are TGTGCCAGCTCACGAAGGGGCACAGAAGAGACCCAGTACTTC. Its translation is CASSRRGTEETQYF. Supplemented by reference TRBV18 and TRBJ2-5, the full variable domain reads NAGVMQNPRHLVRRRGQEARLRCSPMKGHSHVYWYRQLPEEGLKFMVYLQKENIIDESGMPKERFSAEFPKEGPSILRIQQVVRGDSAAYFCASSRRGTEETQYFGPGTRLLVL.